Described below is a single T cell receptor beta chain sequence and its context. The data originate from a study of T-cell memory formation after mild COVID-19. Each CDR3 protein is one row after TCRdb ran MiXCR on the 5' RACE reads. There are some 120,000 distinct CDR3 sequences in the sample; more than 15% occur only once, and about 5.2% lies in the top ten. The germline V gene encodes CDR1 MNHEY and CDR2 SVGAGI. This CDR3 comprises 15 residues. Trimming took 8 bases from V and 1 from J; bases not matched to a gene: 10. Sequenced input: PBMCs or a T cell subset sorted from them (not recorded which). The sequence was obtained from a man in his late teens or twenties who had mild COVID-19 (a few samples of this study predate the infection). Cell type and time point are not known. This sequence joins TRBV6-5 and TRBJ1-1, with 7 bases fitting TRBD1. The CDR3 spells CASCSGTAPNTEAFF. CDR3 in DNA: TGTGCCAGCTGTAGCGGGACAGCGCCGAACACTGAAGCTTTCTTT.